The 24 T cell receptor beta chains in this list originate from one sample, sequenced in a study of blood T cells in healthy people across ages. PCR was performed a second time for about 7 to 11 cycles using a sample-barcoded 5' primer and a J-beta primer mix. TCRdb fed the 5' RACE reads into MiXCR, producing one record per CDR3 protein. The repertoire has roughly 1.5 million distinct CDR3 sequences, under 55% of them found once; the top ten carry over 3.5%. The sequenced sample consisted of blood. These receptors all come from a woman aged 18-30 years in good health.

The genes are TRBV20-1 and TRBJ1-1; TRBD1 aligns across 7 bases. The CDR3 is 19 amino acids. Germline V gives CDR1 DFQATT, CDR2 SNEGSKA (reference sequence). J lost 2 bases, V lost 1 base, and 19 bases had no gene match. CDR3 loop: CSARALQGYSAVLNTEAFF. In DNA, the CDR3 is TGCAGTGCTAGAGCCCTACAGGGGTACTCGGCGGTCCTAAACACTGAAGCTTTCTTT.

The rearrangement uses TRBV6-2 or TRBV6-3 and TRBJ1-4; no reliable D call. Trimming took off 8 bases at V and 8 bases at J, with 9 bases between the two ends. CDR3 size: 11 residues. CDR1 MNHEY and CDR2 SVGEGT come from the germline V gene. This CDR3 reads CASLDREKLFF. CDR3 DNA: TGTGCCAGCCTAGACCGGGAAAAACTGTTTTTT.

The rearrangement links TRBV5-5 to TRBJ2-7, with D unresolved. V lost 4 bases and J 0 bases, leaving 14 bases between the germline ends. CDR3 size: 15 residues. CDR1 and CDR2 (germline): SGHKS, YYEKEE (reference sequence). The CDR3 loop reads CASSPATFFSYEQYF. In DNA form, the CDR3 reads TGTGCCAGCAGCCCTGCGACTTTTTTCTCCTACGAGCAGTACTTC. Using reference TRBV5-5 and TRBJ2-7 for the parts outside the CDR3, the full variable domain is DAGVTQSPTHLIKTRGQQVTLRCSPISGHKSVSWYQQVLGQGPQFIFQYYEKEERGRGNFPDRFSARQFPNYSSELNVNALLLGDSALYLCASSPATFFSYEQYFGPGTRLTVT.

The CDR3 spells CASSQGQDGYTF. CDR3 coding DNA: TGTGCCAGCAGCCAGGGACAGGATGGCTACACCTTC. The gene calls are TRBV4-2 and TRBJ1-2, with 8 positions matching TRBD1. The CDR3 totals 12 residues. With 3 bases clipped from V and 6 bases from J, the junction kept 0 bases outside the gene matches. Germline-derived CDR1 and CDR2 are LGHNA and YNFKEQ.

The chain links TRBV7-9 to TRBJ2-7, with D tentatively TRBD2 (5 bases). Germline V gene lookup returns CDR1 SEHNR and CDR2 FQNEAQ (reference sequence). This CDR3 spans 14 amino acids. Trimming removed 5 bases at V and 0 bases at J, with 11 bases between. CDR3 region: CASSSGVGSYEQYF. CDR3 bases: TGTGCCAGCAGCAGCGGAGTCGGCTCCTACGAGCAGTACTTC.

In this sample, this clonotype turned up many times. The chain is built from TRBV7-9 and TRBJ2-1; D is undetermined. This CDR3 has 11 amino acids. Germline CDR1 and CDR2: SEHNR and FQNEAQ (reference sequence). The ends were cut back, 8 bases at V and 7 bases at J, with 9 bases in the middle. CDR3 residues: CASGWANEQFF. The DNA of the CDR3 is TGTGCCAGCGGCTGGGCTAATGAGCAGTTCTTC.

The CDR3 bases are TGTGCCAGCAGCCCCGGGACAGGGGGACCCTATGGCTACACCTTC. This translates into CASSPGTGGPYGYTF. The chain joins TRBV11-2 to TRBJ1-2; 11 nucleotides line up with TRBD1. Unmatched junction bases numbered 6, after V lost 5 bases and J lost 4 bases. The germline CDR1 and CDR2 sequences are SGHAT and FQNNGV. There are 15 residues in the CDR3.

The table lists this clonotype with a few counts. CDR3 residues: CAVPWHRAVYGYTF. In DNA form, the CDR3 reads TGTGCCGTACCTTGGCACAGGGCGGTCTATGGCTACACCTTC. The rearrangement uses TRBV7-9 and TRBJ1-2; possibly TRBD1 for D (6 bases). The V gene lost 11 bases and the J gene lost 4 bases, with 20 bases spanning the gap. The V gene's germline CDR1 is SEHNR and CDR2 FQNEAQ (reference sequence). The CDR3 loop spans 14 amino acids.

This clonotype was detected many times. V gene TRBV6-2 or TRBV6-3 combines with J gene TRBJ2-5; possibly TRBD1 for D (6 bases). Deletions cut 8 bases from V and 2 bases from J, with 12 bases between. The CDR3 spans 13 residues. Germline V lookup: CDR1 MNHEY, CDR2 SVGEGT. CDR3 DNA: TGTGCCAGCTTGAGGACAGCACAAGAGACCCAGTACTTC. Its translation is CASLRTAQETQYF.

With respect to this clonotype: Because the CDR3 is missing its conserved closing phenylalanine or tryptophan, this is likely a read error. The gene calls are TRBV5-1 and TRBJ2-1, with 9 bases aligning to TRBD1. Looked up from germline, CDR1 is SGHRS and CDR2 is YFSETQ. The CDR3 sequence is 15 residues long. Trimming took 3 bases from V and 4 from J; bases not matched to a gene: 5. CDR3 protein: CASSYRDRAYNEQFL. The CDR3 DNA is TGCGCCAGCAGCTACCGGGACAGGGCATACAATGAGCAGTTCTTG.

There are a few counts of this clonotype. V and J are TRBV10-3 and TRBJ1-1, with a tentative D call TRBD1 (5 bases). From germline, CDR1 is ENHRY and CDR2 SYGVKD. Trimming left V 6 bases short and J 0 bases short, with 5 bases between. The CDR3 extends over 12 amino acids. The CDR3 here is CAIRTVNTEAFF. In DNA, the CDR3 is TGTGCCATCAGGACAGTGAACACTGAAGCTTTCTTT.

A note on this clonotype: A read error may produce the germline difference seen at one junction end. The chain couples TRBV20-1 to TRBJ2-1; a weak D match, TRBD2 (6 bases). Germline V gene data show CDR1 as DFQATT and CDR2 as SNEGSKA (reference sequence). The CDR3 consists of 15 residues. In DNA form, the CDR3 reads TGCAGTGCTATCAATCGGGGGTACTCCTACAATGGGCAGTTCTTC. This translates into CSAINRGYSYNGQFF.

This clonotype has a handful of counts. The V and J genes are TRBV12-3 or TRBV12-4 and TRBJ2-4; maybe TRBD2 (6 bases). The V gene lost 6 bases and the J gene lost 4 bases, with 19 bases spanning the gap. The CDR3 is made up of 16 amino acids. CDR3 region: CASRSSGTPRKNIQYF. In nucleotides, the CDR3 is TGTGCCAGCAGGTCGTCCGGGACTCCGAGGAAAAACATTCAGTACTTC.

The CDR3 coding sequence is TGTGCCAGCAGCGACCTTGGCGGCCGGAACACTGAAGCTTTCTTT. Translating it yields CASSDLGGRNTEAFF. This rearrangement joins TRBV11-2 to TRBJ1-1, with D unresolved. The CDR3 runs 15 residues. CDR1 is SGHAT and CDR2 is FQNNGV in the germline V gene. V shed 5 bases and J shed 1 base, with 14 bases lying between them.

The chain recombines TRBV27 with TRBJ2-1; D call uncertain. The CDR3 is 11 amino acids. Looked up from germline, CDR1 is MNHEY and CDR2 is SMNVEV (reference sequence). The V end was cut by 3 bases, the J end by 14 bases, with 11 bases between. The CDR3 DNA follows: TGTGCCAGCAGTTTTCTCGGTATAGAGTTCTTC. Its translation is CASSFLGIEFF.

The rearrangement uses TRBV28 and TRBJ2-7, with D tentatively TRBD1 or TRBD2 (5 bases each). The germline gives CDR1 MDHEN, CDR2 SYDVKM. The CDR3 runs to 14 residues. Trimming pared 5 bases from V and 3 bases from J, leaving 14 bases between. The CDR3 loop is CASSPPWGFYEQYF. CDR3 bases: TGTGCCAGCAGTCCCCCGTGGGGGTTCTACGAGCAGTACTTC.

This clonotype was found a few times. The J gene is TRBJ1-2, the V gene TRBV29-1; no clear D. Trimming took off 7 bases at V and 0 bases at J, with 18 bases between the two ends. CDR3 length equals 15 residues. From germline, CDR1 is SQVTM and CDR2 ANQGSEA. The CDR3 coding sequence is TGCAGCGCCTTGAGCGGATCGTCAGCTAACTATGGCTACACCTTC. This encodes CSALSGSSANYGYTF.

This clonotype has just one count. Written as DNA, the CDR3 is TGTGCCAGCTCACCTGGGACAGGGCCGAACACTGAAGCTTTCTTT. This encodes CASSPGTGPNTEAFF. The V gene is TRBV18, the J gene TRBJ1-1; 9 bases map to TRBD1. The CDR3 loop spans 15 amino acids. Germline CDR1 reads KGHSH; CDR2 reads LQKENI. The junction had 3 bases not matched to a gene; V was cut back by 3 bases and J by 1 base. The full variable domain, with the rest looked up from reference TRBV18 and TRBJ1-1, is NAGVMQNPRHLVRRRGQEARLRCSPMKGHSHVYWYRQLPEEGLKFMVYLQKENIIDESGMPKERFSAEFPKEGPSILRIQQVVRGDSAAYFCASSPGTGPNTEAFFGQGTRLTVV.

This rearrangement joins TRBV5-8 to TRBJ1-2; 7 positions agree with TRBD1. Germline trimming cut 4 bases from V and 4 bases from J; bases unmatched to any gene: 10. This CDR3 contains 15 residues. In germline, CDR1 is SGHTS, CDR2 YDEGEE. CDR3 DNA sequence: TGTGCCAGCAGCCATTATTCGGGACAGCCCTATGGCTACACCTTC. Its translation is CASSHYSGQPYGYTF.

This chain joins TRBV6-2 or TRBV6-3 and TRBJ2-4; a possible D gene is TRBD2 (6 bases). The CDR3 length is 13 residues. Trimming took 6 bases from V and 13 from J, leaving 19 bases between them. Looked up from germline, CDR1 is MNHEY and CDR2 is SVGEGT. This CDR3 reads CASSPLSIREQYF. CDR3 coding DNA: TGTGCCAGCAGCCCACTATCTATACGGGAGCAGTACTTC.

This clonotype was seen a handful of times. This chain joins TRBV28 and TRBJ1-2; D might be TRBD1 (5 bases). Germline V CDR1 and CDR2: MDHEN, SYDVKM. Trimming took 8 bases from V and 2 from J, leaving 21 bases between them. The CDR3 totals 16 residues. The CDR3 DNA follows: TGTGCCAGCCTGGGGCCACACGAGTCAGGAAACTATGGCTACACCTTC. Its translation is CASLGPHESGNYGYTF.

The chain combines TRBV28 with TRBJ2-1, with 7 bases aligning to TRBD2. Trimming at V came to 6 bases and at J to 15 bases, leaving 11 bases not matched to a gene. This CDR3 has 12 residues. Germline V gene lookup returns CDR1 MDHEN and CDR2 SYDVKM. The CDR3 DNA reads TGTGCCAGCAGCTCGAACGGGGGGTTGGGGTTCTTC. This gives the protein CASSSNGGLGFF.

The sample holds a few counts of this clonotype. The V call is TRBV12-3 or TRBV12-4, the J call TRBJ2-1; the match to TRBD2 covers 10 bases. The CDR3 loop spans 15 amino acids. V dropped 8 bases and J dropped 5; count of bases not matched to a gene: 9. This CDR3 reads CASGLAGGGHNEQFF. For the CDR3, the DNA is TGTGCCAGCGGATTAGCGGGAGGTGGTCACAATGAGCAGTTCTTC.

A few counts support this clonotype. The rearrangement joins TRBV7-9 to TRBJ1-1; D is possibly TRBD1 (5 bases). The V gene lost 5 bases and the J gene lost 4 bases, with 14 bases spanning the gap. The CDR3 has 14 residues. Germline assignment: CDR1 SEHNR and CDR2 FQNEAQ (reference sequence). The CDR3 DNA is TGTGCCAGCAGCATATCTCAGGGACGCACTGAAGCTTTCTTT. Its protein is CASSISQGRTEAFF.